This T cell receptor (beta chain) was retrieved from a study of T cells after posttransplantation cyclophosphamide. The J segment lost 2 bases and the V segment lost 3 bases, leaving 1 base of the junction unmatched. CDR1 and CDR2 (germline): LNHDA, SQIVND (reference sequence). The CDR3 has 14 residues. Treatment was busulfan-fludarabine conditioning, a marrow graft, and cyclophosphamide on days +3 and +4. This clone was seen ten or more times. Sequencing was performed with immunoSEQ multiplex PCR; in TCRdb, only in-frame clones are kept and a portion is missing. Listed for the sample are more than 9,000 clones, none seen a single time.

This clonotype was obtained from a female patient between 35 and 55 years old who received an allogeneic stem cell transplant from a related donor, was CMV-positive, and had no GVHD. Some T cells may trace back to the graft donor. The sequences come from PBMCs, collected after allogeneic stem cell transplant with posttransplant cyclophosphamide. V usage is TRBV19 and J usage is TRBJ2-7; TRBD1 aligns across 10 bases. CDR3 coding DNA: TGTGCCAGTAGTATCGGACAGGGGGCCTACGAGCAGTACTTC. Translating it yields CASSIGQGAYEQYF.